The 17 T cell receptor beta chains below come from one sample, sequenced in a study of blood T cells in healthy people across ages. Through a sample-barcoded 5' primer and a J-beta primer mix, a second PCR was run for roughly 6 to 12 cycles. TCRdb reprocessed the 5' RACE reads via MiXCR and lists one record per CDR3 protein. The table has about 1.6 million distinct CDR3 sequences, about 35% seen once. Sequencing was done on a sample of blood. These receptors all stem from a woman aged 25 to 45 in good health.

The CDR3 loop is CASSKVEGQETQYF. As DNA, the CDR3 is TGTGCCAGCAGCAAAGTGGAGGGCCAAGAGACCCAGTACTTC. The chain combines TRBV21-1 with TRBJ2-5; TRBD2, the table's D call, was not compared with the DNA. TRBV21-1 corresponds to a pseudogene. The CDR3 is 14 residues long.

This clonotype has only a few counts. The V gene is TRBV3-1, the J gene TRBJ1-1; no reliable D call. V lost 2 bases and J lost 6, with 10 bases in between. Germline-derived CDR1 and CDR2 are LGHDT and YNNKEL (reference sequence). This CDR3 is built from 13 residues. The CDR3 coding sequence is TGTGCCAGCAGCCAACGTTCCGCCGCTGAAGCTTTCTTT. This encodes CASSQRSAAEAFF.

The V call is TRBV6-5, the J call TRBJ1-1, with unresolved D. The V gene lost 8 bases and the J gene lost 1 base, with 8 bases spanning the gap. CDR3 length: 12 residues. Germline V gene sequence: CDR1 MNHEY, CDR2 SVGAGI. CDR3 amino acids: CASETANTEAFF. The CDR3 DNA follows: TGTGCCAGCGAGACGGCGAACACTGAAGCTTTCTTT.

A few counts support this clonotype. The chain has TRBV2 and TRBJ2-7; D gene uncertain. This CDR3 is built from 15 residues. The ends were cut back, 5 bases at V and 0 bases at J, with 14 bases in the middle. CDR1 is SNHLY, CDR2 FYNNEI, per germline. Here the CDR3 reads CASSPFTGPSYEQYF. For the CDR3, the DNA is TGTGCCAGCAGTCCCTTTACCGGTCCCTCCTACGAGCAGTACTTC.

The rearrangement uses TRBV20-1 and TRBJ1-2, with 7 positions matching TRBD1. The CDR3 extends over 13 amino acids. J lost 4 bases, V lost 5 bases, and 7 bases had no gene match. The germline V gene encodes CDR1 DFQATT and CDR2 SNEGSKA (reference sequence). The CDR3 sequence: CSARPGQSYGYTF. In nucleotides, the CDR3 is TGCAGTGCTCGCCCGGGACAGAGCTATGGCTACACCTTC.

The chain links TRBV7-9 to TRBJ2-7; no clear D. Germline V gene data show CDR1 as SEHNR and CDR2 as FQNEAQ (reference sequence). Trimming took 5 bases from V and 7 from J, leaving 12 bases between them. This CDR3 region has 12 residues. The CDR3 protein is CASSPTLEEQYF. The CDR3 bases are TGTGCCAGCAGCCCCACCCTGGAGGAGCAGTACTTC.

In its sample, this clonotype was seen many times. The genes are TRBV29-1 and TRBJ2-5, with TRBD2 matching 8 bases. The CDR3 runs to 13 residues. The V segment lost 6 bases and the J segment 3 bases; nucleotides outside the gene matches: 6. Germline CDR1 is SQVTM and CDR2 is ANQGSEA. The CDR3 region has the DNA TGCAGCGTGGGACCCGGGGGGGAAGAGACCCAGTACTTC. This gives the protein CSVGPGGEETQYF.

V gene TRBV7-8 combines with J gene TRBJ2-3, with 7 bases fitting TRBD1. The V gene's germline CDR1 is SGHVS and CDR2 FQNEAQ. V was pared by 7 bases and J by 4 bases, with 14 bases of the junction left unmatched. The CDR3 is 16 amino acids. CDR3 protein: CASTHPGQIRADTQYF. In DNA form, the CDR3 reads TGTGCCAGCACCCACCCGGGACAGATTAGAGCAGATACGCAGTATTTT. The full variable domain, completed using reference TRBV7-8 and TRBJ2-3, is GAGVSQSPRYKVAKRGQDVALRCDPISGHVSLFWYQQALGQGPEFLTYFQNEAQLDKSGLPSDRFFAERPEGSVSTLKIQRTQQEDSAVYLCASTHPGQIRADTQYFGPGTRLTVL.

This clonotype appeared many times. The chain combines TRBV27 with TRBJ2-2, with unresolved D. Germline CDR1 and CDR2: MNHEY and SMNVEV (reference sequence). This CDR3 contains 14 residues. V was clipped by 5 bases and J by 1 base, with 8 bases between them. The CDR3 sequence: CASSLTQNTGELFF. DNA of the CDR3: TGTGCCAGCAGTCTTACACAGAACACCGGGGAGCTGTTTTTT.

This clonotype was seen a few times. The V and J genes are TRBV6-2 or TRBV6-3 and TRBJ2-5; tentatively, D is TRBD1 (7 bases). The germline V gene has CDR1 MNHEY and CDR2 SVGEGT. The CDR3 spans 15 residues. V was trimmed by 2 bases and J by 1 base, leaving 11 bases between them. The CDR3 DNA is TGTGCCAGCAGTTACCGCAGGGGGGTCCAAGAGACCCAGTACTTC. Amino acid sequence: CASSYRRGVQETQYF.

This clonotype was seen a handful of times. The chain combines TRBV20-1 with TRBJ1-1; D is unclear. There are 11 residues in the CDR3. Germline CDR1 DFQATT, CDR2 SNEGSKA (reference sequence). Trimming took off 6 bases at V and 5 bases at J, with 10 bases between the two ends. CDR3: CSADQATEAFF. CDR3 coding DNA: TGCAGTGCGGACCAGGCGACTGAAGCTTTCTTT.

On this clonotype itself: One junction end disagrees with the germline gene, perhaps due to a read error. The chain joins TRBV30 to TRBJ1-5; possible D gene TRBD1, 5 bases. Germline loops: CDR1 GTSNPN, CDR2 SVGIG (reference sequence). The CDR3 contains 15 residues. CDR3 protein: CTWSVGKGSGQPQHF. The CDR3 nucleotides are TGTACCTGGAGTGTCGGGAAGGGGAGCGGGCAGCCCCAGCATTTT.

In its sample, this clonotype was seen a few times. V usage is TRBV4-1 and J usage is TRBJ2-1; D might be TRBD1 or TRBD2, each matching 5 bases. V was shortened by 4 bases and J by 9 bases, with 13 bases between the two germline ends. Germline lookup yields CDR1 MGHRA and CDR2 YSYEKL. This CDR3 region has 13 residues. CDR3 protein: CASSRYTGREQFF. DNA of the CDR3: TGCGCCAGCAGCCGCTACACGGGGCGTGAGCAGTTCTTC.

This clonotype has only a few counts. This chain connects TRBV5-5 to TRBJ2-7; D is uncertain. This CDR3 is built from 14 residues. V was pared by 2 bases and J by 6 bases, with 15 bases between. Germline V CDR1 and CDR2: SGHKS, YYEKEE (reference sequence). In DNA, the CDR3 is TGTGCCAGCAGCTTCGCGGCCCCAGCCATCGAGCAGTACTTC. This codes for CASSFAAPAIEQYF.

The gene calls are TRBV6-1 and TRBJ1-5, with D possibly being TRBD1 (5 bases). Trimming took off 2 bases at V and 1 base at J, with 12 bases between the two ends. Per the germline V gene, CDR1 is MNHNS and CDR2 is SASEGT. The CDR3 sequence is 16 residues long. CDR3 nucleotides: TGTGCCAGCAGTGAACTGGTGGGACCAAGCAATCAGCCCCAGCATTTT. The encoded protein is CASSELVGPSNQPQHF.

This clonotype occurred once. The chain employs TRBV29-1 and TRBJ2-1; D is unresolved. This CDR3 contains 11 residues. V lost 1 base and J lost 15, with 13 bases in between. Germline values: CDR1 SQVTM, CDR2 ANQGSEA. The CDR3 region is CSVEGRLGAFF. CDR3 sequence (DNA): TGCAGCGTTGAAGGACGACTTGGAGCGTTCTTC.

For the CDR3, the DNA is TGTGCCAGCAGCGGAACGGACAGCCCCTACGAGCAGTACTTC. Translation: CASSGTDSPYEQYF. The V call is TRBV9, the J call TRBJ2-7; possible D gene TRBD1, 6 bases. There are 14 residues in the CDR3. Germline values: CDR1 SGDLS, CDR2 YYNGEE. Trimming left V 3 bases short and J 2 bases short, with 12 bases between.